A selection of T cell receptor beta chains follows, all from one sample in a study of blood T cells in healthy people across ages. MiXCR was run by TCRdb on the 5' RACE reads, yielding one entry per CDR3 protein. Altogether some 920,000 distinct CDR3 sequences are present, about 51% being singletons, with the ten largest covering about a fifth. Material for sequencing was blood. Receptors were obtained from a woman aged 55 to 70 in good health. The CDR3 runs from the conserved cysteine through the conserved F or W. Each record gives: D gene, J gene, V gene, clone size, CDR3 protein, CDR3 DNA. D genes are given only for firm matches. Expanded clones are given a class, and other clones once, few, many or no size at all.

D: NA
J: TRBJ2-1
V: TRBV28
size: once
CDR3: CASSLVSWDNEQFF
DNA: TGTGCCAGCAGTTTAGTATCTTGGGACAATGAGCAGTTCTTC

D: NA
J: TRBJ2-5
V: TRBV5-6
size: NA
CDR3: CASSLAGSVYRQETQYF
DNA: TGTGCCAGCAGCTTGGCCGGATCGGTATACAGGCAAGAGACCCAGTACTTC

D: TRBD2
J: TRBJ2-7
V: TRBV5-1
size: NA
CDR3: CASSSAPLAGVGEPQYF
DNA: TGCGCCAGCAGCTCGGCGCCGCTAGCGGGAGTTGGAGAGCCCCAGTACTTC

D: TRBD1
J: TRBJ1-2
V: TRBV28
size: NA
CDR3: CASSLRTGINGYTF
DNA: TGTGCCAGCAGTTTGAGGACAGGCATCAATGGCTACACCTTC

D: NA
J: TRBJ2-4
V: TRBV29-1
size: NA
CDR3: CSVNIGGNIQYF
DNA: TGCAGCGTTAATATCGGGGGAAACATTCAGTACTTC

D: TRBD2
J: TRBJ2-7
V: TRBV3-1
size: NA
CDR3: CASSQGWREPPYEQYF
DNA: TGTGCCAGCAGCCAAGGGTGGCGGGAGCCTCCCTACGAGCAGTACTTC

D: NA
J: TRBJ1-1
V: TRBV7-9
size: few
CDR3: CASSQSISSEAFF
DNA: TGTGCCAGCAGCCAATCGATAAGCAGTGAAGCTTTCTTT

D: NA
J: TRBJ2-7
V: TRBV3-1
size: NA
CDR3: CASSQSQGPLSYEQYF
DNA: TGTGCCAGCAGCCAATCACAGGGTCCACTCTCCTACGAGCAGTACTTC

D: TRBD2
J: TRBJ2-7
V: TRBV6-1
size: few
CDR3: CASSETGRAGGLEQYF
DNA: TGTGCCAGCAGTGAAACCGGGAGAGCGGGAGGGCTTGAGCAGTACTTC

D: TRBD2
J: TRBJ2-3
V: TRBV20-1
size: NA
CDR3: CSARDLGGRAPDTQYF
DNA: TGCAGTGCTAGAGATCTGGGCGGGAGGGCCCCGGATACGCAGTATTTT

D: NA
J: TRBJ2-1
V: TRBV29-1
size: NA
CDR3: CSVGDRLREQFF
DNA: TGCAGCGTTGGGGACCGCCTCCGGGAGCAGTTCTTC

D: NA
J: TRBJ2-5
V: TRBV4-2
size: NA
CDR3: CASSREFTETQYF
DNA: TGTGCCAGCAGCCGGGAGTTTACAGAGACCCAGTACTTC

D: TRBD2
J: TRBJ2-3
V: TRBV7-2
size: many
CDR3: CASSVRTSDTQYF
DNA: TGTGCCAGCAGCGTAAGGACTAGCGATACGCAGTATTTT

D: NA
J: TRBJ2-7
V: TRBV20-1
size: NA
CDR3: CSANPREYEQYF
DNA: TGCAGTGCAAACCCCAGGGAGTACGAGCAGTACTTC

D: NA
J: TRBJ2-5
V: TRBV27
size: few
CDR3: CASGWGGRETQYF
DNA: TGTGCCAGCGGCTGGGGGGGCCGAGAGACCCAGTACTTC

D: TRBD2
J: TRBJ2-1
V: TRBV27
size: NA
CDR3: CASSYSGYKPGTSVNEQFF
DNA: TGTGCCAGCAGTTACTCGGGCTACAAACCCGGGACTAGTGTCAATGAGCAGTTCTTC

D: NA
J: TRBJ2-4
V: TRBV4-1
size: NA
CDR3: CASSQEDLAKNIQYF
DNA: TGCGCCAGCAGCCAGGAGGATCTAGCCAAAAACATTCAGTACTTC

D: TRBD2
J: TRBJ2-7
V: TRBV7-2
size: NA
CDR3: CASSPPASGITEQYF
DNA: TGTGCCAGCAGCCCCCCGGCTAGCGGGATAACCGAGCAGTACTTC

D: NA
J: TRBJ2-1
V: TRBV24-1
size: NA
CDR3: CATDATGGNNEQFF
DNA: TGTGCCACCGACGCGACAGGCGGGAACAATGAGCAGTTCTTC

D: NA
J: TRBJ2-1
V: TRBV4-2
size: NA
CDR3: CASSTQHFGNEQFF
DNA: TGTGCCAGCAGCACACAGCACTTCGGGAATGAGCAGTTCTTC

D: NA
J: TRBJ2-6
V: TRBV4-2
size: few
CDR3: CASSQVLGAGANVLTF
DNA: TGTGCCAGCAGCCAAGTTCTAGGTGCTGGGGCCAACGTCCTGACTTTC

D: TRBD1
J: TRBJ2-5
V: TRBV5-1
size: few
CDR3: CASSRTTGGDEQYF
DNA: TGCGCCAGCAGCAGGACCACAGGGGGCGATGAGCAGTACTTC

D: NA
J: TRBJ2-5
V: TRBV5-1
size: few
CDR3: CASSHSGQETQYF
DNA: TGCGCCAGCAGCCACTCCGGCCAAGAGACCCAGTACTTC

D: NA
J: TRBJ2-5
V: TRBV7-3
size: NA
CDR3: CASSRTGSRETQYF
DNA: TGTGCCAGCAGTCGTACAGGGTCTAGGGAGACCCAGTACTTC

D: NA
J: TRBJ2-6
V: TRBV20-1
size: few
CDR3: CSASVSGANVLTF
DNA: TGCAGTGCTAGCGTCTCTGGGGCCAACGTCCTGACTTTC

D: NA
J: TRBJ2-1
V: TRBV7-2
size: few
CDR3: CASSLDAVRSYNEQFF
DNA: TGTGCCAGCAGCTTAGATGCGGTACGTTCCTACAATGAGCAGTTCTTC

D: NA
J: TRBJ2-3
V: TRBV12-3/TRBV12-4
size: few
CDR3: CASSLGGVTDTQYF
DNA: TGTGCCAGCAGTTTAGGAGGGGTGACAGATACGCAGTATTTT

D: NA
J: TRBJ2-4
V: TRBV6-6
size: NA
CDR3: CAGSLSEGLAKNIQYF
DNA: TGTGCCGGCAGTTTGAGTGAGGGTCTAGCCAAAAACATTCAGTACTTC

D: NA
J: TRBJ2-2
V: TRBV29-1
size: NA
CDR3: CSVVSSRNTGELFF
DNA: TGCAGCGTTGTCTCGTCTAGAAACACCGGGGAGCTGTTTTTT

D: NA
J: TRBJ2-1
V: TRBV29-1
size: NA
CDR3: CSVERRALPSNSNEQFF
DNA: TGCAGCGTTGAGAGGAGGGCCCTCCCGTCTAATTCTAATGAGCAGTTCTTC

D: TRBD2
J: TRBJ2-5
V: TRBV20-1
size: NA
CDR3: CSAKTSGRGKTQYF
DNA: TGCAGTGCGAAGACTAGCGGGAGAGGAAAGACCCAGTACTTC

D: NA
J: TRBJ2-5
V: TRBV15
size: NA
CDR3: CATSRDSGTRRETQYF
DNA: TGTGCCACCAGCAGAGATAGTGGAACCAGACGAGAGACCCAGTACTTC

D: NA
J: TRBJ2-1
V: TRBV4-3
size: NA
CDR3: CASSQVGGREEFF
DNA: TGCGCCAGCAGCCAAGTAGGAGGTAGGGAAGAGTTCTTC

D: TRBD2
J: TRBJ2-3
V: TRBV29-1
size: NA
CDR3: CSAGQLADRSDTQYF
DNA: TGCAGCGCCGGCCAGCTAGCGGATCGTTCAGATACGCAGTATTTT

D: NA
J: TRBJ2-3
V: TRBV11-2
size: NA
CDR3: CASSYGQIADTQYF
DNA: TGTGCCAGCAGCTACGGACAGATCGCAGATACGCAGTATTTT

D: NA
J: TRBJ2-3
V: TRBV7-3
size: once
CDR3: CASSFLPRQPPLSTDTQYF
DNA: TGTGCCAGCAGCTTTCTCCCGAGGCAGCCTCCTCTTAGCACAGATACGCAGTATTTT

D: NA
J: TRBJ2-7
V: TRBV12-3/TRBV12-4
size: NA
CDR3: CASVSGPGLGNEQYF
DNA: TGTGCCAGCGTTAGCGGCCCGGGACTCGGCAACGAGCAGTACTTC

D: NA
J: TRBJ1-1
V: TRBV5-1
size: NA
CDR3: CASSSGAPLDTEAFF
DNA: TGCGCCAGCAGCTCAGGGGCCCCCCTCGACACTGAAGCTTTCTTT

D: NA
J: TRBJ2-7
V: TRBV7-2
size: few
CDR3: CASSPGNAYEQYF
DNA: TGTGCCAGCAGCCCGGGAAACGCCTACGAGCAGTACTTC

D: TRBD1
J: TRBJ2-5
V: TRBV20-1
size: NA
CDR3: CSAKGQSQGAQYF
DNA: TGCAGTGCAAAGGGACAGTCGCAAGGGGCCCAGTACTTC

D: TRBD2
J: TRBJ2-1
V: TRBV29-1
size: NA
CDR3: CSVNPTSGEQFF
DNA: TGCAGCGTAAACCCCACTAGCGGTGAGCAGTTCTTC

D: NA
J: TRBJ2-7
V: TRBV29-1
size: NA
CDR3: CSIEDSSSYEQYF
DNA: TGCAGCATTGAGGACTCCTCCTCCTACGAGCAGTACTTC

D: NA
J: TRBJ2-1
V: TRBV4-3
size: NA
CDR3: CASSQDRGSSYLNEQFF
DNA: TGCGCCAGCAGCCAAGACAGGGGTAGCAGTTATCTCAATGAGCAGTTCTTC